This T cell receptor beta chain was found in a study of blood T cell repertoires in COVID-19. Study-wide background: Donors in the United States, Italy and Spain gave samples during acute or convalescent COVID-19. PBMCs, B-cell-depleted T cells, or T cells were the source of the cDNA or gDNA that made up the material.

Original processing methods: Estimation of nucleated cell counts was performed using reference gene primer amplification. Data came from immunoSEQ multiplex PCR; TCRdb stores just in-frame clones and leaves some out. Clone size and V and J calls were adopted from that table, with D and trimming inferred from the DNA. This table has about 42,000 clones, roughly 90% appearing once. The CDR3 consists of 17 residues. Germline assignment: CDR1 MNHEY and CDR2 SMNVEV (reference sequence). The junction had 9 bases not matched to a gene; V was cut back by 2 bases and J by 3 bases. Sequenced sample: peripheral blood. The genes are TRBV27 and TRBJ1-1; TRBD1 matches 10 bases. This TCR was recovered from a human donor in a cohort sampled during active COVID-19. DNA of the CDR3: TGTGCCAGCAGTTTAGAGGGGACAGGGGTTTGGGACACTGAAGCTTTCTTT. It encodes CASSLEGTGVWDTEAFF.